The sample holds a few counts of the clone carrying this T cell receptor beta chain. This entry comes from a study of patients and donors after allogeneic stem cell transplantation. MiXCR, applied by TCRdb to the RT-PCR reads, yields one record per CDR3 protein. This sample has 200,000 to 250,000 distinct CDR3 sequences, with around an eighth found just once. This clonotype was sampled from a human donor who was either an allogeneic HSCT recipient or a stem cell or donor lymphocyte infusion donor (not recorded which). It is not recorded whose cells these are; they may come from a transplant donor. The sequenced sample was blood, either unsorted or a sorted T cell fraction (not recorded which).

The CDR3 sequence is CASSLQGIGTEAFF. DNA of the CDR3: TGTGCCAGCAGCTTGCAGGGGATAGGCACTGAAGCTTTCTTT. The chain combines TRBV5-6 with TRBJ1-1, with TRBD1 as a possible D gene (6 bases). This CDR3 has 14 amino acids. Trimming took off 1 base at V and 4 bases at J, with 11 bases between the two ends. The germline V gene encodes CDR1 SGHDT and CDR2 YYEEEE.